This TCR beta chain is from a study of beta chain features in type 1 diabetes. Study outcomes and limitations: Insertion counts at VDJ junctions were lower in type 1 diabetes patients, who also showed more deletions there. All four CD4+ subsets of Type 1 diabetes patients contained TCRB CDR3s that were moderately but significantly shorter.

This clone was seen a few times. What it binds is unknown. The CDR3 is made up of 14 amino acids. The V gene lost 4 bases and the J gene lost 5 bases, with 12 bases spanning the gap. The germline CDR1 and CDR2 sequences are SNHLY and FYNNEI. The investigators reverse transcribed all of the isolated RNA, so they sequenced expressed TCRB transcripts. Average reads for naive, central memory and regulatory T cell samples were 3.5 million to 4.5 million. Repertoires were generated with immunoSEQ multiplex PCR, while TCRdb's copy carries only in-frame clones and drops some. The sample lists 130,000 to 150,000 clones, about 13% occurring once. Donors contributed one heparinised blood draw apiece, averaging approximately 0.12 L.

The sequenced material came from central memory CD4+ T cells from blood. The chain has TRBV2 and TRBJ1-5; D uncertain. This clonotype originated in a young man with type 1 diabetes. The CDR3 is CASSAAQMDQPQHF. The CDR3, as DNA: TGTGCCAGCAGTGCGGCTCAGATGGATCAGCCCCAGCATTTT.